Listed below are T cell receptor beta chains from one sample, sequenced in a study of T cell responses to AZD1222 COVID-19 vaccine. This table comes from immunoSEQ multiplex PCR, and its TCRdb copy is limited to in-frame clones, with some not included. Of around 220,000 clones listed, approximately 94% are singletons. Sequences were derived from peripheral blood, sampled 28 days after the second dose of the MenACWY control vaccine. The receptors stem from an adult who received the MenACWY meningococcal vaccine as a control. Both conserved end residues are part of each CDR3. The order of the fields is J gene, V gene, CDR3 length, D gene, CDR3 protein, CDR3 DNA. A D gene is named only where the DNA matches it firmly.

TRBJ2-1	TRBV13	18	TRBD2	CASSSPTLAGASNNEQFF	TGTGCCAGCAGCTCGCCTACCTTAGCGGGGGCCTCGAACAATGAGCAGTTCTTC
TRBJ1-1	TRBV7-8	14	NA	CASSLSGGNTEAFF	TGTGCCAGCAGCTTATCCGGGGGGAACACTGAAGCTTTCTTT
TRBJ2-5	TRBV7-9	12	TRBD1	CASSTQGETQYF	TGTGCCAGCAGCACACAGGGGGAGACCCAGTACTTC
TRBJ2-2	TRBV5-5	13	NA	CASNTANTGELFF	TGTGCCAGCAATACAGCGAACACCGGGGAGCTGTTTTTT
TRBJ2-2	TRBV7-9	17	TRBD1	CASSGPPQGVDTGELFF	TGTGCCAGCAGCGGGCCCCCGCAGGGGGTCGACACCGGGGAGCTGTTTTTT
TRBJ1-6	TRBV7-8	18	NA	CASSVPTTSSSYNSPLHF	TGTGCCAGCAGCGTGCCGACGACTAGTAGCTCCTATAATTCACCCCTCCACTTT
TRBJ2-3	TRBV6-5	13	NA	CASSQTFRDTQYF	TGTGCCAGCAGTCAGACCTTTCGGGATACGCAGTATTTT
TRBJ2-7	TRBV3-1/TRBV3-2	18	TRBD2	CASSHAATSGGSSYEQYF	TGTGCCAGCAGCCATGCGGCGACTAGCGGGGGGTCCTCCTACGAGCAGTACTTC
TRBJ2-2	TRBV5-1	15	TRBD1	CASSSSTGTTGELFF	TGCGCCAGCAGCTCGTCGACAGGGACCACCGGGGAGCTGTTTTTT
TRBJ2-2	TRBV5-4	15	NA	CASSLPGMNTGELFF	TGTGCCAGCAGCTTGCCGGGGATGAACACCGGGGAGCTGTTTTTT
TRBJ2-3	TRBV5-5	16	NA	CASSLRGRVGTDTQYF	TGTGCCAGCAGCTTGAGGGGCAGGGTGGGGACAGATACGCAGTATTTT
TRBJ2-3	TRBV6-5	15	NA	CASSQTRLVTDTQYF	TGTGCCAGCAGCCAGACTAGACTGGTCACAGATACGCAGTATTTT
TRBJ2-2	TRBV28	13	NA	CASSLEVPGELFF	TGTGCCAGCAGCTTAGAGGTCCCCGGGGAGCTGTTTTTT
TRBJ1-1	TRBV2	14	NA	CASSVGVPSTEAFF	TGTGCCAGCAGTGTAGGGGTCCCGAGCACTGAAGCTTTCTTT